A selection of T cell receptor beta chains follows, all from one sample in a study of cytomegalovirus exposure and HLA in healthy donors. Profiled with immunoSEQ multiplex PCR; TCRdb holds only in-frame clones, not every one. The data contain hundreds of thousands of clones, approximately 90% of them seen just once; the ten biggest clones take up under 0.95%. The sequenced sample consisted of PBMCs. Receptors were obtained from a woman aged 18-29 years in good health and CMV-seronegative. Both conserved end residues are part of each CDR3. The order of the fields is clone size, V gene, J gene, D gene, CDR3 protein, CDR3 DNA. D genes are given only for firm matches. Part of the rows lack a size; the others show once, few, many or a class for expanded clones.

clone_size: -
v_call: TRBV10-1
j_call: TRBJ2-3
d_call: TRBD2
cdr3_aa: CASSEVGGSSTDTQYF
cdr3_nt: TGCGCCAGCAGTGAAGTCGGGGGGTCTAGCACAGATACGCAGTATTTT

clone_size: once
v_call: TRBV5-8
j_call: TRBJ2-7
d_call: -
cdr3_aa: CASSWGRGYEQYF
cdr3_nt: TGTGCCAGCAGCTGGGGAAGGGGCTACGAGCAGTACTTC

clone_size: -
v_call: TRBV5-4
j_call: TRBJ2-7
d_call: -
cdr3_aa: CASSPGTFYEQYF
cdr3_nt: TGTGCCAGCAGCCCGGGGACTTTCTACGAGCAGTACTTC

clone_size: -
v_call: TRBV28
j_call: TRBJ2-7
d_call: -
cdr3_aa: CASSPTGHLSSYEQYF
cdr3_nt: TGTGCCAGCAGTCCCACGGGACACCTGAGCTCCTACGAGCAGTACTTC

clone_size: -
v_call: TRBV27
j_call: TRBJ2-2
d_call: -
cdr3_aa: CASSLWAGYTGELFF
cdr3_nt: TGTGCCAGCAGTTTATGGGCAGGGTACACCGGGGAGCTGTTTTTT

clone_size: -
v_call: TRBV5-6
j_call: TRBJ1-5
d_call: TRBD1
cdr3_aa: CASSTTGQGAFGNQPQHF
cdr3_nt: TGTGCCAGCAGCACCACGGGACAGGGGGCTTTCGGCAATCAGCCCCAGCATTTT

clone_size: -
v_call: TRBV14
j_call: TRBJ2-7
d_call: TRBD1
cdr3_aa: CASSPVWTGEQYF
cdr3_nt: TGTGCCAGCAGCCCGGTTTGGACAGGGGAGCAGTACTTC

clone_size: -
v_call: TRBV11-2
j_call: TRBJ1-2
d_call: TRBD1
cdr3_aa: CASSLDRDRGGYGYTF
cdr3_nt: TGTGCCAGCAGCTTAGACCGGGACAGGGGAGGGTATGGCTACACCTTC

clone_size: -
v_call: TRBV6-1
j_call: TRBJ1-1
d_call: -
cdr3_aa: CASRVFQMGAFEAFF
cdr3_nt: TGTGCCAGCAGAGTTTTTCAGATGGGGGCCTTTGAAGCTTTCTTT

clone_size: -
v_call: TRBV7-8
j_call: TRBJ2-7
d_call: TRBD2
cdr3_aa: CASSLGLAGGLAYEQYF
cdr3_nt: TGTGCCAGCAGCTTAGGGCTAGCGGGAGGTCTAGCCTACGAGCAGTACTTC

clone_size: -
v_call: TRBV7-9
j_call: TRBJ2-1
d_call: -
cdr3_aa: CASSHQGNEQFF
cdr3_nt: TGTGCCAGCAGCCACCAGGGAAATGAGCAGTTCTTC

clone_size: -
v_call: TRBV29-1
j_call: TRBJ2-3
d_call: TRBD2
cdr3_aa: CSVEVEAGVPDTQYF
cdr3_nt: TGCAGCGTTGAAGTTGAAGCGGGAGTTCCAGATACGCAGTATTTT

clone_size: -
v_call: TRBV6-5
j_call: TRBJ2-5
d_call: -
cdr3_aa: CASSSLGGSQETQYF
cdr3_nt: TGTGCCAGCAGTTCCCTAGGCGGGTCGCAAGAGACCCAGTACTTC

clone_size: -
v_call: TRBV6-1
j_call: TRBJ2-7
d_call: TRBD2
cdr3_aa: CASSEGSGRSYEQYF
cdr3_nt: TGTGCCAGCAGTGAAGGTAGCGGGAGGTCCTACGAGCAGTACTTC

clone_size: once
v_call: TRBV9
j_call: TRBJ2-5
d_call: -
cdr3_aa: CASNLRGARETQYF
cdr3_nt: TGTGCCAGCAACCTCAGGGGGGCGCGCGAGACCCAGTACTTC

clone_size: -
v_call: TRBV5-1
j_call: TRBJ2-7
d_call: TRBD2
cdr3_aa: CASSLSGLSTYEQYF
cdr3_nt: TGCGCCAGCAGCTTGTCGGGACTATCTACCTACGAGCAGTACTTC

clone_size: -
v_call: TRBV7-9
j_call: TRBJ1-2
d_call: -
cdr3_aa: CASSFPGFRGGRNYGYTF
cdr3_nt: TGTGCCAGCAGCTTCCCCGGCTTTCGGGGGGGGCGTAACTATGGCTACACCTTC

clone_size: -
v_call: TRBV10-2
j_call: TRBJ1-1
d_call: -
cdr3_aa: CASRDGSRGEAFF
cdr3_nt: TGCGCCAGCAGGGATGGGTCCCGCGGAGAAGCTTTCTTT

clone_size: -
v_call: TRBV19
j_call: TRBJ2-1
d_call: -
cdr3_aa: CASSIEGRSDNEQFF
cdr3_nt: TGTGCCAGTAGTATCGAGGGCAGGTCCGACAATGAGCAGTTCTTC

clone_size: -
v_call: TRBV6-5
j_call: TRBJ2-1
d_call: TRBD2
cdr3_aa: CASSPGLARVREQFF
cdr3_nt: TGTGCCAGCAGTCCGGGACTAGCGAGGGTAAGGGAGCAGTTCTTC

clone_size: -
v_call: TRBV28
j_call: TRBJ1-1
d_call: -
cdr3_aa: CASSRLWDTEAFF
cdr3_nt: TGTGCCAGCAGCCGACTCTGGGACACTGAAGCTTTCTTT

clone_size: -
v_call: TRBV6-5
j_call: TRBJ2-7
d_call: TRBD1
cdr3_aa: CASSLRGGQLNEQYF
cdr3_nt: TGTGCCAGCAGTTTAAGAGGGGGACAGCTTAACGAGCAGTACTTC

clone_size: few
v_call: TRBV28
j_call: TRBJ2-7
d_call: -
cdr3_aa: CASSLTGSSYEQYF
cdr3_nt: TGTGCCAGCAGTTTAACCGGGAGCAGCTACGAGCAGTACTTC

clone_size: -
v_call: TRBV29-1
j_call: TRBJ2-7
d_call: TRBD1
cdr3_aa: CSVEHGTGQGEQYF
cdr3_nt: TGCAGCGTTGAACACGGGACAGGGCAAGGCGAGCAGTACTTC

clone_size: -
v_call: TRBV9
j_call: TRBJ2-5
d_call: -
cdr3_aa: CASSAAMGAETQYF
cdr3_nt: TGTGCCAGCAGCGCCGCAATGGGGGCAGAGACCCAGTACTTC

clone_size: -
v_call: TRBV19
j_call: TRBJ2-7
d_call: TRBD2
cdr3_aa: CASSPGTSGSRNYEQYF
cdr3_nt: TGTGCCAGTAGTCCTGGGACTAGCGGGAGTCGAAACTACGAGCAGTACTTC

clone_size: -
v_call: TRBV13
j_call: TRBJ2-2
d_call: -
cdr3_aa: CASRRGGSGELFF
cdr3_nt: TGTGCCAGCAGAAGGGGGGGGTCCGGGGAGCTGTTTTTT

clone_size: -
v_call: TRBV30
j_call: TRBJ1-2
d_call: -
cdr3_aa: CAWSEGGANYGYTF
cdr3_nt: TGTGCCTGGAGTGAGGGAGGGGCCAACTATGGCTACACCTTC

clone_size: -
v_call: TRBV28
j_call: TRBJ1-5
d_call: -
cdr3_aa: CASSLDSNSNQPQHF
cdr3_nt: TGTGCCAGCAGCTTAGACAGCAATAGCAATCAGCCCCAGCATTTT

clone_size: -
v_call: TRBV2
j_call: TRBJ1-4
d_call: -
cdr3_aa: CASSVETAEKLFF
cdr3_nt: TGTGCCAGCAGTGTAGAGACAGCGGAAAAACTGTTTTTT

clone_size: -
v_call: TRBV28
j_call: TRBJ2-7
d_call: TRBD2
cdr3_aa: CASRVGSRGGPYEQYF
cdr3_nt: TGTGCCAGCAGGGTGGGGTCGCGGGGGGGCCCCTACGAGCAGTACTTC

clone_size: -
v_call: TRBV5-4
j_call: TRBJ2-7
d_call: -
cdr3_aa: CASSAWGRVHEQYF
cdr3_nt: TGTGCCAGCAGCGCCTGGGGGCGAGTGCACGAGCAGTACTTC

clone_size: -
v_call: TRBV6-1
j_call: TRBJ1-4
d_call: -
cdr3_aa: CASGRDRSTNEKLFF
cdr3_nt: TGTGCCAGCGGAAGAGACAGGTCTACTAATGAAAAACTGTTTTTT

clone_size: -
v_call: TRBV7-9
j_call: TRBJ1-2
d_call: -
cdr3_aa: CASSPGNYGYTF
cdr3_nt: TGTGCCAGCAGCCCCGGGAACTATGGCTACACCTTC

clone_size: -
v_call: TRBV13
j_call: TRBJ2-7
d_call: -
cdr3_aa: CASRTSRAYEQYF
cdr3_nt: TGTGCCAGCCGCACTAGCCGAGCCTACGAGCAGTACTTC

clone_size: once
v_call: TRBV6-6
j_call: TRBJ2-5
d_call: -
cdr3_aa: CASSYSRGWGTQYF
cdr3_nt: TGTGCCAGCAGTTACTCCAGGGGTTGGGGGACCCAGTACTTC

clone_size: -
v_call: TRBV6-4
j_call: TRBJ2-7
d_call: -
cdr3_aa: CASSDSSGNPPYEQYF
cdr3_nt: TGTGCCAGCAGTGACTCGTCAGGCAACCCCCCCTACGAGCAGTACTTC

clone_size: few
v_call: TRBV20-1
j_call: TRBJ2-1
d_call: -
cdr3_aa: CSALLAHEQFF
cdr3_nt: TGCAGTGCCCTACTAGCACATGAGCAGTTCTTC

clone_size: -
v_call: TRBV2
j_call: TRBJ2-1
d_call: -
cdr3_aa: CASSEVLGGSGNYNEQFF
cdr3_nt: TGTGCCAGCAGTGAAGTTCTGGGTGGTAGCGGAAATTACAATGAGCAGTTCTTC

clone_size: -
v_call: TRBV15
j_call: TRBJ1-2
d_call: TRBD1
cdr3_aa: CATSVSGTGYGYTF
cdr3_nt: TGTGCCACCAGCGTATCCGGGACAGGGTATGGCTACACCTTC

clone_size: -
v_call: TRBV23-1
j_call: TRBJ1-5
d_call: TRBD1
cdr3_aa: CASSQTGTGGLQPQHF
cdr3_nt: TGCGCCAGCAGTCAGACCGGGACAGGGGGATTACAGCCCCAGCATTTT

clone_size: -
v_call: TRBV28
j_call: TRBJ2-2
d_call: -
cdr3_aa: CASSLGSLKRELFF
cdr3_nt: TGTGCCAGCAGTTTGGGCAGCCTTAAAAGGGAGCTGTTTTTT

clone_size: -
v_call: TRBV7-9
j_call: TRBJ1-2
d_call: -
cdr3_aa: CASSLVGSPNYGYTF
cdr3_nt: TGTGCCAGCAGCTTGGTGGGCAGCCCTAACTATGGCTACACCTTC

clone_size: -
v_call: TRBV6-1
j_call: TRBJ1-1
d_call: TRBD1
cdr3_aa: CASSPRQGLNTEAFF
cdr3_nt: TGTGCCAGCAGTCCACGACAGGGGCTGAACACTGAAGCTTTCTTT

clone_size: -
v_call: TRBV6-4
j_call: TRBJ2-2
d_call: -
cdr3_aa: CASSSVSGPTGELFF
cdr3_nt: TGTGCCAGCAGTTCTGTTAGCGGACCCACCGGGGAGCTGTTTTTT

clone_size: -
v_call: TRBV28
j_call: TRBJ2-7
d_call: TRBD2
cdr3_aa: CASSPLGWGGRDEQYF
cdr3_nt: TGTGCCAGCAGTCCCCTTGGTTGGGGAGGGCGGGACGAGCAGTACTTC

clone_size: -
v_call: TRBV4-1
j_call: TRBJ2-1
d_call: TRBD2
cdr3_aa: CASSQDSGGAIYEQFF
cdr3_nt: TGCGCCAGCAGCCAAGATAGCGGGGGGGCCATATATGAGCAGTTCTTC

clone_size: -
v_call: TRBV5-4
j_call: TRBJ2-5
d_call: TRBD2
cdr3_aa: CASSLLGGRAVETQYF
cdr3_nt: TGTGCCAGCAGCTTGTTGGGCGGGAGGGCCGTAGAGACCCAGTACTTC

clone_size: -
v_call: TRBV5-1
j_call: TRBJ1-2
d_call: TRBD1
cdr3_aa: CASSGGQGVGYGYTF
cdr3_nt: TGCGCCAGCAGCGGGGGACAGGGTGTAGGCTATGGCTACACCTTC

clone_size: -
v_call: TRBV27
j_call: TRBJ2-5
d_call: -
cdr3_aa: CASSLLTPAGAQETQYF
cdr3_nt: TGTGCCAGCAGTTTACTTACCCCGGCGGGGGCACAAGAGACCCAGTACTTC

clone_size: -
v_call: TRBV10-3
j_call: TRBJ2-7
d_call: TRBD1
cdr3_aa: CAISESGQKHYEQYF
cdr3_nt: TGTGCCATCAGTGAGTCGGGACAGAAACATTACGAGCAGTACTTC

clone_size: -
v_call: TRBV27
j_call: TRBJ2-1
d_call: -
cdr3_aa: CASSLFMSDNEQFF
cdr3_nt: TGTGCCAGCAGTTTATTCATGTCGGACAATGAGCAGTTCTTC

clone_size: -
v_call: TRBV6-5
j_call: TRBJ1-2
d_call: -
cdr3_aa: CASREGNGYTF
cdr3_nt: TGTGCCAGCAGGGAGGGAAATGGCTACACCTTC

clone_size: -
v_call: TRBV2
j_call: TRBJ2-1
d_call: -
cdr3_aa: CADARGASSYNEQFF
cdr3_nt: TGTGCCGACGCACGGGGGGCCTCGTCCTACAATGAGCAGTTCTTC

clone_size: -
v_call: TRBV7-3
j_call: TRBJ2-3
d_call: TRBD2
cdr3_aa: CASSLAGADTQYF
cdr3_nt: TGTGCCAGCAGCTTAGCGGGAGCAGATACGCAGTATTTT

clone_size: -
v_call: TRBV6-1
j_call: TRBJ2-1
d_call: TRBD2
cdr3_aa: CASSEVAGAGWQIEQFF
cdr3_nt: TGTGCCAGCAGTGAAGTAGCGGGTGCGGGTTGGCAAATTGAGCAGTTCTTC

clone_size: -
v_call: TRBV19
j_call: TRBJ1-5
d_call: -
cdr3_aa: CASSDTGHWSNQPQHF
cdr3_nt: TGTGCCAGTAGTGACACAGGGCACTGGAGCAATCAGCCCCAGCATTTT

clone_size: -
v_call: TRBV7-6
j_call: TRBJ1-5
d_call: -
cdr3_aa: CASSLGPSNQPQHF
cdr3_nt: TGTGCCAGCAGCTTGGGGCCTAGCAATCAGCCCCAGCATTTT

clone_size: once
v_call: TRBV5-1
j_call: TRBJ1-1
d_call: TRBD1
cdr3_aa: CASSQGDSGYTEAFF
cdr3_nt: TGCGCCAGCAGCCAAGGGGACAGCGGGTACACTGAAGCTTTCTTT